These 21 T cell receptor beta chains came from one sample sequenced in a study of CD8+CD57+ T cells in acquired aplastic anemia. All patients picked for sequencing had shown, by flow cytometry, an expansion of CD8+CD57+ cells. Genomic DNA, serving as template, underwent TCR beta VDJ and CDR3 profiling. TCRdb reprocessed the reads via MiXCR and lists one record per CDR3 protein. The sample has under 250,000 distinct CDR3 sequences, around 46% seen once. Sequencing used sorted CD4+, CD8+, or CD8+CD57+ T cells (not recorded which) from PBMCs. The receptors stem from a human donor with aplastic anemia.

As DNA, the CDR3 is TGTGCCAGCAGCCCCCGAGGGGGGGCGGGGGGGCGGGCAGATACGCAGTATTTT. Its protein product is CASSPRGGAGGRADTQYF. The chain couples TRBV7-2 to TRBJ2-3; 9 positions agree with TRBD2. This CDR3 is 18 amino acids long. With 5 bases clipped from V and 4 bases from J, the junction kept 16 bases outside the gene matches. CDR1 is SGHTA and CDR2 is FQGNSA in the germline V gene.

The chain combines TRBV7-9 with TRBJ1-2; unclear D gene. Deletions cut 4 bases from V and 8 bases from J, with 14 bases between. The germline CDR1 and CDR2 sequences are SEHNR and FQNEAQ (reference sequence). CDR3 size: 13 residues. CDR3 nucleotide sequence: TGTGCCAGCAGCTATCAAGGACGGGGAGGCTACACCTTC. Its translation: CASSYQGRGGYTF.

In nucleotides, the CDR3 is TGTGCCAGCAGCTTACAGGGTACAACTAATGAAAAACTGTTTTTT. Protein product: CASSLQGTTNEKLFF. The chain is built from TRBV12-3 or TRBV12-4 and TRBJ1-4, with D perhaps TRBD1 (6 bases). The germline V and J ends were trimmed by 6 bases and 0 bases, with 11 bases remaining between them. This CDR3 contains 15 residues.

V and J are TRBV7-8 and TRBJ2-7; D might be TRBD2 (5 bases). V was trimmed by 5 bases and J by 1 base, leaving 9 bases between them. CDR1 SGHVS and CDR2 FQNEAQ come from the germline V gene. The CDR3 is 13 residues long. The CDR3 bases are TGTGCCAGCAGCCCGACTACATCCTACGAGCAGTACTTC. Translated, it gives CASSPTTSYEQYF. Complete variable domain (other parts from reference TRBV7-8 and TRBJ2-7): GAGVSQSPRYKVAKRGQDVALRCDPISGHVSLFWYQQALGQGPEFLTYFQNEAQLDKSGLPSDRFFAERPEGSVSTLKIQRTQQEDSAVYLCASSPTTSYEQYFGPGTRLTVT.

This clonotype was seen a few times. The rearrangement uses TRBV7-6 and TRBJ2-7, with D maybe TRBD1 (6 bases). Trimming took 4 bases from V and 6 from J, leaving 13 bases between them. The CDR3 covers 13 residues. The germline V gene has CDR1 SGHVS and CDR2 FNYEAQ. CDR3 coding DNA: TGTGCCAGCAGCTCAATGGGGGCAAGCGAGCAGTACTTC. It is translated as CASSSMGASEQYF.

This clonotype was observed a single time. The J gene is TRBJ1-6, the V gene TRBV14, with 8 bases that match TRBD1. The CDR3 is 15 residues long. The junction had 6 bases not matched to a gene; V was cut back by 1 base and J by 10 bases. Germline values: CDR1 SGHDN, CDR2 FVKESK. CDR3 sequence reads: CASSQAPGGESPLHF. The CDR3 bases are TGTGCCAGCAGCCAAGCCCCAGGGGGCGAGTCACCCCTCCACTTT.

The rearrangement links TRBV7-3 to TRBJ2-5; D uncertain. The CDR3 extends over 12 amino acids. V was trimmed by 1 base and J by 4 bases, leaving 4 bases between them. The germline gives CDR1 SGHTA, CDR2 FQGTGA. In DNA form, the CDR3 reads TGTGCCAGCAGCTTAAGCGGAGAGACCCAGTACTTC. Protein: CASSLSGETQYF.

This clonotype was picked up many times. The chain couples TRBV7-8 to TRBJ2-3, with D possibly TRBD2 on 5 matching bases. The V end lost 7 bases, the J end lost 2 bases, and 28 bases lay between the germline ends. The germline CDR1 and CDR2 sequences are SGHVS and FQNEAQ. CDR3 length: 19 amino acids. CDR3 in amino acids: CASNNLRGYKPTDTDTQYF. CDR3 nucleotide sequence: TGTGCCAGCAACAACCTCCGCGGGTACAAGCCCACCGACACAGATACGCAGTATTTT.

The chain couples TRBV10-3 to TRBJ1-1; TRBD1 is a possible D gene (6 bases). Trimming left V 4 bases short and J 3 bases short, with 15 bases between. Germline V CDR1 and CDR2: ENHRY, SYGVKD. The CDR3 covers 15 residues. Here the CDR3 DNA reads TGTGCCATCAGTGTAACAGGGCCGGTGGACACTGAAGCTTTCTTT. It encodes CAISVTGPVDTEAFF.

Only a few counts were recorded for this clonotype. This sequence may be a read error, since a much larger clone differs from it by one base. V gene TRBV19 combines with J gene TRBJ2-6; possible D gene TRBD1, 5 bases. From germline, CDR1 is LNHDA and CDR2 SQIVND (reference sequence). The CDR3 runs to 16 residues. The CDR3 nucleotides are TGTGCCAGTAGTCCCTTCGTTGGCTCTGGGGCCGACGTCCTGACTTTC. Its translation: CASSPFVGSGADVLTF.

The gene calls are TRBV7-2 and TRBJ2-5; 12 nucleotides align to TRBD2. The CDR3 loop spans 17 amino acids. Germline loops: CDR1 SGHTA, CDR2 FQGNSA. Unmatched junction bases numbered 12, after V lost 5 bases and J lost 5 bases. CDR3 DNA sequence: TGTGCCAGCAGCACCCCTTTCCCTAGCGGGGGGGCTGAGACCCAGTACTTC. It translates to CASSTPFPSGGAETQYF.

This clonotype was picked up many times. The chain couples TRBV19 to TRBJ2-2; the D is unclear. From germline, CDR1 is LNHDA and CDR2 SQIVND (reference sequence). Trimming pared 9 bases from V and 6 bases from J, leaving 8 bases between. The CDR3 has 11 residues. The CDR3 bases are TGTGCCAGCTTCTCCCCCGGGGAGCTGTTTTTT. Translating gives CASFSPGELFF.

The sample holds many counts of this clonotype. V and J are TRBV7-6 and TRBJ2-5; D may be TRBD1 (6 bases). V gave up 5 bases and J gave up 3 bases, with 16 bases separating them. This CDR3 has 15 residues. Looked up from germline, CDR1 is SGHVS and CDR2 is FNYEAQ. The CDR3 coding sequence is TGTGCCAGCAGCCTCCGGGACAACACCGAAGAGACCCAGTACTTC. Residues: CASSLRDNTEETQYF.

The chain carries TRBV6-4 and TRBJ1-6; TRBD1 aligns across 7 bases. With V trimmed by 5 bases and J by 8 bases, 12 bases remained unmatched. The length of the CDR3 is 16 residues. Germline CDR1 and CDR2: MRHNA and SNTAGT. CDR3 sequence: CASSLQGGRLDSPLHF. CDR3 sequence (DNA): TGTGCCAGCAGTCTCCAGGGGGGGCGCTTGGATTCACCCCTCCACTTT.

This clonotype was recorded a few times. V usage is TRBV5-1 and J usage is TRBJ2-1, with 8 nucleotides matching TRBD1. The V gene end was trimmed by 4 bases and the J gene end by 5 bases; junction bases not matched to a gene: 5. This CDR3 contains 14 residues. The germline gives CDR1 SGHRS, CDR2 YFSETQ. CDR3 region: CASSTTGEDNEQFF. CDR3 DNA sequence: TGCGCCAGCAGCACGACAGGGGAGGACAATGAGCAGTTCTTC.

Written as DNA, the CDR3 is TGTGCCAGCAGCCCGATTCAATCTACAGGGAGAATGGACCACACCTTC. Its protein product is CASSPIQSTGRMDHTF. The gene calls are TRBV3-1 and TRBJ1-2, with D perhaps matching TRBD1 (6 bases). The germline CDR1 and CDR2 sequences are LGHDT and YNNKEL (reference sequence). The CDR3 runs 16 residues. Trimming pared 4 bases from V and 12 bases from J, leaving 27 bases between.

The count of this clonotype is one. The chain uses TRBV11-3 and TRBJ1-2; the D gene is possibly TRBD1 (5 bases). The CDR3 spans 14 residues. Germline V gives CDR1 SGHNT, CDR2 YENEEA. V shed 0 bases and J shed 6 bases, with 11 bases lying between them. The CDR3 reads CASSLDGQGHGYTF. The CDR3 DNA reads TGTGCCAGCAGCTTAGACGGGCAGGGACATGGCTACACCTTC.

The V gene is TRBV29-1, the J gene TRBJ1-1; D is uncertain. CDR1 is SQVTM, CDR2 ANQGSEA, per germline. V was trimmed by 8 bases and J by 4 bases, leaving 14 bases between them. The CDR3 contains 12 residues. The CDR3 nucleotides are TGCAGCATCAAAGAGGACCGCACTGAAGCTTTCTTT. Its translation: CSIKEDRTEAFF.

V usage is TRBV7-2 and J usage is TRBJ1-1; 7 nucleotides match TRBD1. J lost 10 bases, V lost 1 base, and 12 bases had no gene match. Per germline, CDR1 SGHTA and CDR2 FQGNSA. The CDR3 has 15 amino acids. CDR3 nucleotide sequence: TGTGCCAGCAGCTTAGATCGCCAGGGGGTGGTGGTAGCTTTCTTT. This gives the protein CASSLDRQGVVVAFF.

V and J are TRBV20-1 and TRBJ2-4; 8 bases match TRBD2. The CDR3 length is 11 residues. Germline CDR1 is DFQATT and CDR2 is SNEGSKA (reference sequence). The V gene end was trimmed by 6 bases and the J gene end by 8 bases; junction bases not matched to a gene: 3. CDR3 protein: CSAGTSHIQYF. The CDR3 DNA is TGCAGTGCCGGGACTAGTCACATTCAGTACTTC.

At least ten counts were recorded for this clonotype. The J gene is TRBJ1-1, the V gene TRBV24-1, with D hard to call. The V and J ends lost 5 bases and 3 bases respectively, with 9 bases between them. The germline gives CDR1 KGHDR, CDR2 SFDVKD. This CDR3 contains 13 residues. This CDR3 reads CATSVEGYTEAFF. DNA of the CDR3: TGTGCCACCAGTGTGGAAGGGTACACTGAAGCTTTCTTT.